This T cell receptor beta chain was observed in a study of CD8+ T cells in alopecia areata. The germline CDR1 and CDR2 sequences are SGHNT and YENEEA. The CDR3 has 14 residues. V gave up 5 bases and J gave up 5 bases, with 13 bases separating them. Treatment defined: oral pan-JAK inhibitor, 5-10 mg twice daily. RNA was isolated and reverse transcribed to cDNA, the sequencing template. Sequencing used immunoSEQ multiplex PCR; TCRdb keeps in-frame clones, though not all of them. In the table there are about 270,000 clones, about 62% of which are singletons. The clonotype was recovered from a human donor with alopecia areata. The chain employs TRBV11-3 and TRBJ2-1; a possible D gene is TRBD1 (5 bases). The source was CD4+ T cells sorted from blood, collected around week 54, from a patient treated with tofacitinib. CDR3 protein: CASSADTENNEQFF. CDR3 DNA sequence: TGTGCCAGCAGCGCGGACACCGAGAACAATGAGCAGTTCTTC.